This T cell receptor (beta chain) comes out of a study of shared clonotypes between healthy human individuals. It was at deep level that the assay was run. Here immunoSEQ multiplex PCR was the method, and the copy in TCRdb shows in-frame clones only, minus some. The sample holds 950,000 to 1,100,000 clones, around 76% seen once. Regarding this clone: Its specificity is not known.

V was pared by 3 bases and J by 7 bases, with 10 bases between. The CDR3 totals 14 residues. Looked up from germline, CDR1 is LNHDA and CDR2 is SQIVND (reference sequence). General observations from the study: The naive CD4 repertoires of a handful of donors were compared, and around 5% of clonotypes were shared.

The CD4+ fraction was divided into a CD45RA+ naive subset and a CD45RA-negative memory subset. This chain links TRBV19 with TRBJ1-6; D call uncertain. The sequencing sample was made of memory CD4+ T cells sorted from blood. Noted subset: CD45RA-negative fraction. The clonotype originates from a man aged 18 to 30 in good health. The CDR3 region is CASSMQEGNSPLHF. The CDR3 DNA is TGTGCCAGTAGTATGCAGGAGGGCAATTCACCCCTCCACTTT.